This T cell receptor (beta chain) is from a study of early stage breast cancer tumors. Background on the study: Most invasive tumors, about 75% of the 16, were ER+/PR+/HER2-.

Looked up from germline, CDR1 is MNHEY and CDR2 is SVGAGI. The length of the CDR3 is 13 residues. V dropped 5 bases and J dropped 4 bases, with 11 bases sitting between them. In the case of this clone: Its antigen is unknown.

Each sample had two DNA replicates, about 0.52 ug blood or around 1.5 ug tissue. TCRdb keeps only in-frame clones here, not all; method: immunoSEQ multiplex PCR. This sample yields just over 70,000 clones, of which approximately 79% are seen a single time; 3% to 4.5% belongs to the top ten. The study's findings and limits: Tumor and normal breast were distinguished via blood comparison in most of the 16 patients. Tumors had approximately 2.5-fold higher T cell density and higher clonality than adjacent normal breast tissue.

The sequenced sample was blood. The rearrangement joins TRBV6-5 to TRBJ1-1; D is undetermined. The origin of this receptor is a person aged 55 to 69 with breast cancer. The CDR3 DNA sequence: TGTGCCAGCAGTGACAACTCGGGCACTGAAGCTTTCTTT. Translation gives CASSDNSGTEAFF.